This T cell receptor beta chain was profiled in a study of memory CD4+ T cells and cytomegalovirus serostatus. Study at large: Of the healthy Belgian adults, fewer than 10 were CMV seropositive and about two dozen seronegative.

The V and J ends lost 2 bases and 5 bases, in that order; junction bases with no gene match: 6. The V gene's germline CDR1 is SGHRS and CDR2 YFSETQ. The CDR3 is 15 residues long. Note on this clone: What it recognizes is unknown.

Measured with immunoSEQ multiplex PCR; TCRdb has only the in-frame clones, and not every one. The table records nearly 60,000 clones, approximately 78% of them present only once. Study outcomes and limitations: The CMV-associated TCR signature appears largely within the CD4+ memory repertoire.

Single viable CD3+CD4+CD8-CD45RO+ cells were sorted as the memory CD4+ T cells. Donors' CMV status reflects serum IgG against pp150, pp28, p38, p52. CD4+ T cells were isolated by positive magnetic selection. The source is an adult in good health and CMV-seronegative. Sequences were obtained from memory CD4+ T cells from blood. This sequence joins TRBV5-1 and TRBJ2-5, with TRBD1 matching 10 bases. CDR3 sequence reads: CASSLKGQGRETQYF. In nucleotides, the CDR3 is TGCGCCAGCAGCTTAAAGGGACAGGGGAGGGAGACCCAGTACTTC.